Listed here is a single TCR beta chain. Its antigen is still unknown. The data stem from a study of T-cell memory formation after mild COVID-19. Points from the study as a whole: Among clones contracting day 15 to 85, CD4/CD8 was balanced, whereas later expanders leaned CD4+.

Trimming took 1 base from V and 4 from J, leaving 6 bases between them. CDR1 is SGHAT, CDR2 FQNNGV, per germline. This CDR3 is built from 13 residues. TCRdb called the 5' RACE reads again in MiXCR, with one record for every CDR3 protein. The top ten clones hold approximately 12% of a sample with about 540,000 distinct CDR3 sequences, 20% of them seen once. The chain has TRBV11-2 and TRBJ2-3, with D unclear. The sequence was obtained from an adult woman who had mild COVID-19 (a few samples of this study predate the infection). Cell type and time point are not known. Sequencing was carried out using PBMCs or a T cell subset sorted from them (not recorded which). The CDR3 reads CASSLALPDTQYF. As DNA, the CDR3 is TGTGCCAGCAGCTTAGCTCTCCCAGATACGCAGTATTTT.